Here is one T cell receptor (beta chain) with its context. The clone's antigen remains unknown. No base qualities exist here, and no much larger clone lies one base off it. The entry originates in a study of blood T cell repertoires in COVID-19 (dated by TCRdb to the early 2020s). About the study as a whole: Samples from collaborators originated in the United States, Italy and Spain and spanned both the acute and convalescent phases of COVID-19. A de-identified subject ID, COVID-19 status, age in years and sex were almost always included in the sample metadata. The prospective study material was composed of cDNA or gDNA derived from T cells, B-cell-depleted T cells, or PBMCs. Deeply sampled blood TCRbeta repertoires from subjects exposed to, actively infected with, or recovered from COVID-19 were included in the dataset. Samples were obtained from the ongoing ImmuneRACE study (first 160 participants) and from 1,254 subjects provided by 6 global collaborators. The repertoires were made available in a free public database intended to serve as a resource for research on the immune response to SARS-CoV-2. HLA class I and class II types, where available, came from metadata supplied by the sample provider rather than from assay-based typing. Study-wide findings and limitations: Clinical and demographic metadata were provided uncurated, with the amount varying by source and participant.

TCRbeta CDR3 regions were amplified from genomic DNA using the immunoSEQ Assay, a bias-controlled multiplex PCR. The authors' pipeline ran thus. The number of nucleated cells in each sample was estimated by amplification of reference gene primers within the assay. To quantify the absolute abundance of each unique TCRbeta CDR3 rearrangement, sequence reads were collapsed and filtered. For each sample, productive Simpson clonality was calculated as the square root of Simpson's diversity index across productive rearrangements. What TCRdb holds here is the immuneACCESS table cut down to in-frame rearrangements. Part of the clones is not present; checked against another copy, under half of the missing clones reflect an unresolved V gene, and the others are unexplained. V and J calls and clone size are those listed in that table; D and trimming were worked out from the DNA. This sample has around 130,000 clones in its table, and roughly 84% of those were observed once. The top ten constitute about 1.3% of the sample.

Each collaborating institution followed its own protocols to collect whole blood in K2EDTA tubes. For TCRbeta analysis, collaborators shipped samples as frozen whole blood, isolated PBMCs, or DNA extracted from either of those sample types. CDR1 SGHRS and CDR2 YFSETQ are derived from the germline V gene. The CDR3 covers 18 residues, taking in both the cysteine and the phenylalanine. Only CDR3 DNA remains: 54 bases, in frame from the first base. Compared with germline, V lacks 0 bases and J lacks 8 bases; bases without a gene match: 11. The chain is encoded by TRBV5-1 joined to TRBJ2-1; 13 bases in the junction line up with TRBD2. The origin of this receptor is a man aged 60 to 69 with acute or convalescent COVID-19. Sample: peripheral blood. The CDR3 in this case is CASSLETSGRVGIHEQFF. The DNA is as follows: TGCGCCAGCAGCTTGGAAACTAGCGGGAGGGTAGGAATCCATGAGCAGTTCTTC.